Shown below are 22 T cell receptor beta chains from a single sample sequenced in a study of blood T cell repertoires in COVID-19. Assay: immunoSEQ multiplex PCR; the TCRdb copy retains only in-frame clones and omits some. The sample carries approximately 90,000 clones, around 89% recorded once. Sequencing input: peripheral blood. The receptors were gathered from a man between 60 and 75 years old with acute or convalescent COVID-19.

This rearrangement joins TRBV6-5 to TRBJ1-4; D perhaps matches TRBD1 (5 bases). The V end was cut by 8 bases, the J end by 6 bases, with 7 bases between. This CDR3 region has 11 residues. Germline lookup yields CDR1 MNHEY and CDR2 SVGAGI. This chain's CDR3 is CASSGYEKLFF. Written as DNA, the CDR3 is TGTGCCAGCTCAGGGTATGAAAAACTGTTTTTT.

V is TRBV6-1 and J is TRBJ1-2; 8 nucleotides align to TRBD1. Germline lookup yields CDR1 MNHNS and CDR2 SASEGT. V lost 3 bases to trimming and J lost 4 bases; unmatched junction nucleotides: 1. This CDR3 is 13 amino acids long. CDR3 sequence (DNA): TGTGCCAGCAGTGACACAGGGGGCTATGGCTACACCTTC. The encoded protein is CASSDTGGYGYTF.

The gene calls are TRBV7-3 and TRBJ2-2, with 9 bases fitting TRBD2. The CDR3 is 15 residues long. V gave up 4 bases and J gave up 5 bases; unmatched junction bases: 5. Per the germline V gene, CDR1 is SGHTA and CDR2 is FQGTGA. CDR3: CASSSAGGQTGELFF. The CDR3 region has the DNA TGTGCCAGCAGCTCGGCGGGGGGGCAAACCGGGGAGCTGTTTTTT.

This chain links TRBV3-1 (or the pseudogene TRBV3-2) with TRBJ1-5; 9 bases align to TRBD1. V was pared by 5 bases and J by 6 bases, with 5 bases of the junction left unmatched. The germline CDR1 and CDR2 sequences are LGHDT and YNNKEL (reference sequence). This CDR3 is built from 14 residues. CDR3 sequence: CASSGQGIGQPQHF. The CDR3, as DNA: TGTGCCAGCAGCGGACAGGGGATCGGTCAGCCCCAGCATTTT.

This chain connects TRBV11-2 to TRBJ2-7, with 7 bases identical to TRBD2. Unmatched junction bases numbered 8, after V lost 7 bases and J lost 2 bases. There are 14 residues in the CDR3. CDR1 and CDR2 (germline): SGHAT, FQNNGV. The DNA for the CDR3 is TGTGCCAGCACGACGGCGGGAGTGACCTACGAGCAGTACTTC. This translates into CASTTAGVTYEQYF.

In DNA, the CDR3 is TGTGCCAGCAGTTTGCGGACAGGGGCCCTCGGGGTCGGGGAGCTGTTTTTT. Translating gives CASSLRTGALGVGELFF. This rearrangement joins TRBV28 to TRBJ2-2; 9 nucleotides agree with TRBD1. The CDR3 spans 17 residues. V was clipped by 3 bases and J by 7 bases; unmatched bases: 12. Germline V gene sequence: CDR1 MDHEN, CDR2 SYDVKM.

The rearrangement joins TRBV27 to TRBJ2-3; 11 nucleotides line up with TRBD2. J was trimmed by 1 base and V by 0 bases; bases with no gene match: 6. Germline V gene sequence: CDR1 MNHEY, CDR2 SMNVEV (reference sequence). This CDR3 comprises 18 residues. CDR3 bases: TGTGCCAGCAGTTTATCTAGACTAGCGGGGACCCGCACAGATACGCAGTATTTT. Translated: CASSLSRLAGTRTDTQYF.

The chain combines TRBV5-5 with TRBJ2-7, with TRBD2 matching over 14 bases. The CDR3 has 16 residues. Germline trimming cut 4 bases from V and 6 bases from J; bases unmatched to any gene: 9. The germline V gene encodes CDR1 SGHKS and CDR2 YYEKEE (reference sequence). The CDR3 DNA sequence: TGTGCCAGCAGCAAGGGACTAGCGGGAGCATGGGTCGAGCAGTACTTC. It is translated as CASSKGLAGAWVEQYF.

CDR3 DNA: TGTGCCAGCAGCTCAAGTACCCCCGGGACAGGGGGCGAGCAGTACTTC. This translates into CASSSSTPGTGGEQYF. This chain connects TRBV9 to TRBJ2-7; 11 bases align to TRBD1. This CDR3 spans 16 amino acids. V lost 4 bases, J lost 6 bases, and 12 bases stayed unmatched. CDR1 is SGDLS and CDR2 is YYNGEE in the germline V gene.

V is TRBV5-1 and J is TRBJ1-3; 7 positions agree with TRBD1. Trimming removed 4 bases from V and 0 bases from J; junction bases left unmatched: 7. This CDR3 is built from 16 residues. Germline-derived CDR1 and CDR2 are SGHRS and YFSETQ. The DNA of the CDR3 is TGCGCCAGCAGCCGCGGACAGGAGAGCTCTGGAAACACCATATATTTT. Its translation: CASSRGQESSGNTIYF.

This chain connects TRBV6-1 to TRBJ1-2; a weak D match, TRBD1 (5 bases). The length of the CDR3 is 15 residues. CDR1 is MNHNS, CDR2 SASEGT, per germline. V lost 1 base, J lost 4 bases, and 13 bases lay in between. In nucleotides, the CDR3 is TGTGCCAGCAGTGAAGGGGGGGTCTTGGGCTATGGCTACACCTTC. Residues: CASSEGGVLGYGYTF.

The chain recombines TRBV24-1 with TRBJ2-1, with 11 bases fitting TRBD2. V was pared by 3 bases and J by 2 bases, with 2 bases of the junction left unmatched. Per germline, CDR1 KGHDR and CDR2 SFDVKD. The CDR3 length is 16 residues. CDR3 in amino acids: CATSDLAGGTYNEQFF. The CDR3 DNA reads TGTGCCACCAGTGATCTAGCGGGAGGAACCTACAATGAGCAGTTCTTC.

The V call is TRBV9, the J call TRBJ2-5; D is undetermined. This CDR3 comprises 14 residues. V lost 4 bases and J 1 base, leaving 11 bases between the germline ends. The germline CDR1 and CDR2 sequences are SGDLS and YYNGEE. In nucleotides, the CDR3 is TGTGCCAGCAGCCCACGAAGTAGCCAAGAGACCCAGTACTTC. It encodes CASSPRSSQETQYF.

In nucleotides, the CDR3 is TGTGCCAGCAGCTCGATAGTCTTTTCCTACAATGAGCAGTTCTTC. This sequence encodes CASSSIVFSYNEQFF. The chain employs TRBV11-2 and TRBJ2-1, with D uncertain. The V and J ends lost 4 bases and 1 base respectively, with 11 bases between them. The length of the CDR3 is 15 residues. Germline V gene lookup returns CDR1 SGHAT and CDR2 FQNNGV.

The CDR3 here is CASTRLAGSYNEQFF. CDR3 DNA sequence: TGCGCCAGCACTAGACTAGCGGGCTCCTACAATGAGCAGTTCTTC. J is TRBJ2-1 and V is TRBV5-1, with TRBD2 matching 10 bases. This CDR3 spans 15 amino acids. Trimming removed 6 bases from V and 0 bases from J; junction bases left unmatched: 3. CDR1 and CDR2 from the germline V gene are SGHRS and YFSETQ. The full variable domain, completed using reference TRBV5-1 and TRBJ2-1, is KAGVTQTPRYLIKTRGQQVTLSCSPISGHRSVSWYQQTPGQGLQFLFEYFSETQRNKGNFPGRFSGRQFSNSRSEMNVSTLELGDSALYLCASTRLAGSYNEQFFGPGTRLTVL.

This chain links TRBV7-2 with TRBJ2-5; tentatively, D is TRBD2 (6 bases). The CDR3 totals 14 residues. The V gene lost 1 base and the J gene lost 2 bases, with 8 bases spanning the gap. The germline gives CDR1 SGHTA, CDR2 FQGNSA. In nucleotides, the CDR3 is TGTGCCAGCAGCTTAGGGGGGGATCAAGAGACCCAGTACTTC. Translating gives CASSLGGDQETQYF.

This clone occurred once. The J gene is TRBJ1-1, the V gene TRBV6-5; D is undetermined. The CDR3 contains 11 residues. With 6 bases removed from V and 3 bases from J, the gap between germline ends came to 5 bases. Germline CDR1 MNHEY, CDR2 SVGAGI. CDR3 residues: CASRRDTEAFF. CDR3 nucleotides: TGTGCCAGCAGACGGGACACTGAAGCTTTCTTT.

V and J are TRBV24-1 and TRBJ2-1; 8 nucleotides match TRBD1. V was pared by 3 bases and J by 1 base, with 7 bases of the junction left unmatched. The CDR3 runs 17 residues. CDR1 KGHDR and CDR2 SFDVKD come from the germline V gene. CDR3 region: CATSDKRTGRSYNEQFF. The CDR3 bases are TGTGCCACCAGTGATAAGAGGACAGGGAGGTCCTACAATGAGCAGTTCTTC.

The V and J genes are TRBV10-3 and TRBJ1-6; D is possibly TRBD1 (6 bases). Trimming removed 6 bases at V and 10 bases at J, with 13 bases between. Germline values: CDR1 ENHRY, CDR2 SYGVKD. CDR3 length: 13 residues. CDR3 amino acids: CAIRDSTGSPLHF. CDR3 DNA sequence: TGTGCCATCAGGGACTCGACAGGCTCACCCCTCCACTTT.

This chain links TRBV9 with TRBJ2-7; perhaps TRBD2 as D (5 bases). V was cut by 0 bases and J by 0 bases, with 16 bases left in between. The CDR3 sequence is 17 residues long. Germline values: CDR1 SGDLS, CDR2 YYNGEE. CDR3 in amino acids: CASSVATKRTASYEQYF. CDR3 coding DNA: TGTGCCAGCAGCGTAGCTACCAAGCGGACTGCCTCCTACGAGCAGTACTTC.

The rearrangement uses TRBV7-3 and TRBJ2-5; 12 bases fit TRBD2. Trimming at V came to 0 bases and at J to 2 bases, leaving 1 base not matched to a gene. Germline V gene sequence: CDR1 SGHTA, CDR2 FQGTGA. The CDR3 runs to 16 residues. CDR3 in amino acids: CASSLTGTSGQETQYF. In DNA, the CDR3 is TGTGCCAGCAGCTTAACCGGGACTAGCGGGCAAGAGACCCAGTACTTC.

This clone has a handful of counts. The junction does not match germline at one end; this may be a read error. The chain has TRBV24-1 and TRBJ1-1; a weak D match, TRBD1 (5 bases). Germline V gene sequence: CDR1 KGHDR, CDR2 SFDVKD. The CDR3 is 15 residues long. CDR3: CATSDSRRGNTEAFF. CDR3 in DNA: TGTGCCACCAGCGATTCCAGGAGGGGGAACACTGAAGCTTTCTTT.